The TCR beta chain described here comes from a study of shared clonotypes between healthy human individuals. In the study overall: Each donor's CD8 memory used one plate, CD8 naive two, each CD4 subset three.

Trimming stripped 3 bases from V and 0 bases from J, with 18 bases between. CDR1 and CDR2 (germline): MDHEN, SYDVKM. The CDR3 length is 18 residues. In the authors' workflow: ImmunoSEQ supplied junction-only sequences lacking quality scores, so filtering was different. TCRdb's table, derived via immunoSEQ multiplex PCR, lists solely in-frame clones and lacks some. The V and J calls and the clone size are those of that table, but D and trimming were determined from the DNA. The profile shows around 690,000 clones, roughly 88% of them singletons. The chain recombines TRBV28 with TRBJ1-5, with D possibly TRBD1 on 5 matching bases. Sequencing was carried out using memory CD8+ T cells from PBMCs. Described subset: CD45RO+ cells pooled with CCR7-negative TemRA cells. This receptor was identified in a man between 18 and 35 years old in good health. Some clones in this sample may be carry-over from other donors' samples. The chain's CDR3 is CASSLGTTRIYSNQPQHF. In nucleotides, the CDR3 is TGTGCCAGCAGTTTGGGGACCACCCGTATATATAGCAATCAGCCCCAGCATTTT.